This TCR beta chain was profiled in a study of blood T cell repertoires in COVID-19. Background on the study: Sites in the United States, Italy and Spain provided acute and convalescent COVID-19 samples. PBMCs, B-cell-depleted T cells, or T cells provided the cDNA or gDNA that made up the material.

Germline V gene data show CDR1 as MGHDK and CDR2 as SYGVNS. This CDR3 spans 13 amino acids. Trimming took 8 bases from V and 4 from J, leaving 14 bases between them. Followed over time, Seattle patients had been enrolled while infection was active. Per the authors' pipeline: Amplification from reference gene primers served as the basis for estimated nucleated cell counts. Some clones are missing from TCRdb's copy, which holds only in-frame ones; the method was immunoSEQ multiplex PCR. The V and J calls and clone size are taken from that table; D and trimming were inferred from the DNA. The table shows around 260,000 clones, with about 87% occurring only once.

The sequence was collected from a woman between 55 and 75 years old with COVID-19, enrolled during active disease. The sample comprised peripheral blood. The V and J genes are TRBV25-1 and TRBJ1-2; D is possibly TRBD1 (5 bases). The CDR3 coding sequence is TGTGCCAGCCGTATGACCGGGGGCTATGGCTACACCTTC. Its protein is CASRMTGGYGYTF.